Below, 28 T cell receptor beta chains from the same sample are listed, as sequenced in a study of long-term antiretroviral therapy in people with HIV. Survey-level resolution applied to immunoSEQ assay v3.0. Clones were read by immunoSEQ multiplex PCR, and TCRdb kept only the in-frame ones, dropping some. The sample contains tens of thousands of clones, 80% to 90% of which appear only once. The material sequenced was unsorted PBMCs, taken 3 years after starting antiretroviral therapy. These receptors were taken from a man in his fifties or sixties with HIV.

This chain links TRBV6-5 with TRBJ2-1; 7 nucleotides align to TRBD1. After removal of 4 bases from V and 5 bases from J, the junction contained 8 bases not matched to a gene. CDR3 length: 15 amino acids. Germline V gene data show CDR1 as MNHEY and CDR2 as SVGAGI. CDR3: CASSLTGTANNEQFF. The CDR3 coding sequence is TGTGCCAGCAGTTTAACCGGGACAGCGAACAATGAGCAGTTCTTC.

The CDR3 protein is CASSTGQQETQYF. CDR3 bases: TGTGCCAGTAGTACGGGACAGCAAGAGACCCAGTACTTC. The chain has TRBV19 and TRBJ2-5, with 7 bases identical to TRBD1. Germline assignment: CDR1 LNHDA and CDR2 SQIVND (reference sequence). V lost 4 bases and J lost 2; bases outside the gene matches: 1. The CDR3 consists of 13 residues.

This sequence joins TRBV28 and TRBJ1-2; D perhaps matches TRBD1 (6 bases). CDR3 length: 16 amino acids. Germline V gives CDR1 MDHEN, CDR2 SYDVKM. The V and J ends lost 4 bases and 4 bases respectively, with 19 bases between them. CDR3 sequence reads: CASSSSQRGRGYGYTF. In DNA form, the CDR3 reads TGTGCCAGCAGTTCTAGTCAAAGGGGGAGAGGCTATGGCTACACCTTC.

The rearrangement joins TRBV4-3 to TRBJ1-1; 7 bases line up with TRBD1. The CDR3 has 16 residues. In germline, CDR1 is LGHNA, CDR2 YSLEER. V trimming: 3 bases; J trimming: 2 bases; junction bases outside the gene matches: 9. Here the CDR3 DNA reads TGCGCCAGCAGCCAGGCTGACACAGGGGTTAACACTGAAGCTTTCTTT. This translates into CASSQADTGVNTEAFF.

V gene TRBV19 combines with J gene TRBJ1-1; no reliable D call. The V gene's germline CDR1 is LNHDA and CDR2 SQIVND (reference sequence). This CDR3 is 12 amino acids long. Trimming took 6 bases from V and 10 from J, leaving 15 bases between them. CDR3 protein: CASRPSQSGAFF. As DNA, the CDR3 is TGTGCCAGTAGACCGTCACAGTCTGGAGCTTTCTTT.

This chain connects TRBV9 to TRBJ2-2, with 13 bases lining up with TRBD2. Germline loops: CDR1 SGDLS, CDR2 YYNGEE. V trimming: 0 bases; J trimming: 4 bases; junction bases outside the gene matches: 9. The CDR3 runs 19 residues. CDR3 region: CASSVDGLAGDGGTGELFF. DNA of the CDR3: TGTGCCAGCAGCGTAGACGGACTAGCGGGAGACGGTGGCACCGGGGAGCTGTTTTTT.

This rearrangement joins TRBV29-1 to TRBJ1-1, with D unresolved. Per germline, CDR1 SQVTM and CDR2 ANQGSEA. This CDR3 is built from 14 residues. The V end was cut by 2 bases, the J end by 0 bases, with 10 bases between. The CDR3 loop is CSVERVTMNTEAFF. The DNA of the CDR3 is TGCAGCGTTGAACGGGTCACAATGAACACTGAAGCTTTCTTT.

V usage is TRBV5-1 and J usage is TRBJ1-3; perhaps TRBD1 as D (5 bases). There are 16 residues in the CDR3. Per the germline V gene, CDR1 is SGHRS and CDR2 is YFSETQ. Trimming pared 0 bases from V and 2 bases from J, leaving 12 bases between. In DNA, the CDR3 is TGCGCCAGCAGCTTGGCTGGGGCTTCGGCTGGAAACACCATATATTTT. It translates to CASSLAGASAGNTIYF.

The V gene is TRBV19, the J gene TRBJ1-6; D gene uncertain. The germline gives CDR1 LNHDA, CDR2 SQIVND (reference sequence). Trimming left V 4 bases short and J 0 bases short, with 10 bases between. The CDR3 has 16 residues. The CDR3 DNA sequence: TGTGCCAGTAGTACCGCCGTCAGCTCCTATAATTCACCCCTCCACTTT. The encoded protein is CASSTAVSSYNSPLHF. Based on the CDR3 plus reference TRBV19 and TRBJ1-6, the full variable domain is DGGITQSPKYLFRKEGQNVTLSCEQNLNHDAMYWYRQDPGQGLRLIYYSQIVNDFQKGDIAEGYSVSREKKESFPLTVTSAQKNPTAFYLCASSTAVSSYNSPLHFGNGTRLTVT.

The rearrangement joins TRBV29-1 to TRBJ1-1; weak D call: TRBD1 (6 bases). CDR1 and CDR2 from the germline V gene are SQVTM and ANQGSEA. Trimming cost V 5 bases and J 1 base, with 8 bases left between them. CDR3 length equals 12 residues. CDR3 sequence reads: CSVTGTNTEAFF. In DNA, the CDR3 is TGCAGCGTTACAGGGACGAACACTGAAGCTTTCTTT.

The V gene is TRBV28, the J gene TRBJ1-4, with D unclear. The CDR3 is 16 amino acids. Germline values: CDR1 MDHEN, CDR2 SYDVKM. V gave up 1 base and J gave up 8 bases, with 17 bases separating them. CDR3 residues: CASSLFATPVEEKLFF. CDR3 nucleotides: TGTGCCAGCAGTTTATTCGCGACCCCGGTAGAGGAAAAACTGTTTTTT.

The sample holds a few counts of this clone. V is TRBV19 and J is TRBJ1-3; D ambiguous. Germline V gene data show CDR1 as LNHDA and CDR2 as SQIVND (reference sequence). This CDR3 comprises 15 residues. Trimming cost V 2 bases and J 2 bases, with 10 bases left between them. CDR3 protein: CASSISLRTGNTIYF. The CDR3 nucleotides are TGTGCCAGTAGTATAAGTCTCCGGACTGGAAACACCATATATTTT.

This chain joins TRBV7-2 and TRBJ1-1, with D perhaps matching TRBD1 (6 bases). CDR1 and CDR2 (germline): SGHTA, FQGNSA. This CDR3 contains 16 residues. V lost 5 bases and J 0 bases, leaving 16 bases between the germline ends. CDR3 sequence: CASSPRNYRVNTEAFF. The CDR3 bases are TGTGCCAGCAGCCCCCGAAATTACAGGGTGAACACTGAAGCTTTCTTT.

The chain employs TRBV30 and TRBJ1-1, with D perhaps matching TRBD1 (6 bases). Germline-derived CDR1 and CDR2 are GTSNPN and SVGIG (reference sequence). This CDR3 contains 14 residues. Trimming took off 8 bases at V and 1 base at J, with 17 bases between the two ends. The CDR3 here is CAGRGPFSNTEAFF. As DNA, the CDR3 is TGTGCCGGCAGGGGCCCTTTTTCGAACACTGAAGCTTTCTTT. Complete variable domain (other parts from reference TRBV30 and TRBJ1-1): SQTIHQWPATLVQPVGSPLSLECTVEGTSNPNLYWYRQAAGRGLQLLFYSVGIGQISSEVPQNLSASRPQDRQFILSSKKLLLSDSGFYLCAGRGPFSNTEAFFGQGTRLTVV.

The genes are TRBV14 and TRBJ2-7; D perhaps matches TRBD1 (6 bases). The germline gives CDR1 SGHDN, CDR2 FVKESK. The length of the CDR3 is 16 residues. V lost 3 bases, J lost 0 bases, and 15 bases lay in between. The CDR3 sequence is CASSQMTGLSSYEQYF. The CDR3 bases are TGTGCCAGCAGCCAGATGACAGGATTGAGCTCCTACGAGCAGTACTTC.

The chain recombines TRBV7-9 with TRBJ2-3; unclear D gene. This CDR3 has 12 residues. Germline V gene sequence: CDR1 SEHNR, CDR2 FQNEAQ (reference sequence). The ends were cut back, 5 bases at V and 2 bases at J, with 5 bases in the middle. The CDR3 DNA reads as TGTGCCAGCAGCGTGAACACAGATACGCAGTATTTT. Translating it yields CASSVNTDTQYF.

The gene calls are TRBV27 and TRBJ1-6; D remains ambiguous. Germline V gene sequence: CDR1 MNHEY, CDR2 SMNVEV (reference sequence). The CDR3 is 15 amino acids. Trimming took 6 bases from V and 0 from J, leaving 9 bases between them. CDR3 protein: CASSLPSSYNSPLHF. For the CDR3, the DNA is TGTGCCAGCAGCCTACCTAGCTCCTATAATTCACCCCTCCACTTT.

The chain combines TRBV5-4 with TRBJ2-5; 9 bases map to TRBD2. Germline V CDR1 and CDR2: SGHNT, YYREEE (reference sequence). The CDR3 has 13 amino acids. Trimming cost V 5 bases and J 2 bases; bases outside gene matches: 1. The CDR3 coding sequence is TGTGCCAGCAGGGCGGGAGGGCAAGAGACCCAGTACTTC. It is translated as CASRAGGQETQYF.

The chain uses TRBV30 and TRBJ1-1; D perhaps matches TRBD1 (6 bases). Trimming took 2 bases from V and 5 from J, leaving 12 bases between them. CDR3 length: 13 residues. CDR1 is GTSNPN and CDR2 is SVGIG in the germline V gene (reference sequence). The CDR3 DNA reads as TGTGCCTGGAGTTTTCCCACAGGGACTGAAGCTTTCTTT. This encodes CAWSFPTGTEAFF.

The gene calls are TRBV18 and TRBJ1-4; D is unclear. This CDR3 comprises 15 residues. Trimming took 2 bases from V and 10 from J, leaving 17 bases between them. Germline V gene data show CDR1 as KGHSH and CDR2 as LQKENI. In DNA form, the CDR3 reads TGTGCCAGCTCACCATACGGGCCAGAATCGGGAAAACTGTTTTTT. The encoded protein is CASSPYGPESGKLFF.

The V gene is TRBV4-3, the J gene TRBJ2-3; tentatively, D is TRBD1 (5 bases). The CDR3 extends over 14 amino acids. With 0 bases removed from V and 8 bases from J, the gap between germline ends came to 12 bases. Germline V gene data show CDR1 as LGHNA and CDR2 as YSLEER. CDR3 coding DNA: TGCGCCAGCAGCCAAGAAAAGGGGTGGGGTACGCAGTATTTT. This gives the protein CASSQEKGWGTQYF.

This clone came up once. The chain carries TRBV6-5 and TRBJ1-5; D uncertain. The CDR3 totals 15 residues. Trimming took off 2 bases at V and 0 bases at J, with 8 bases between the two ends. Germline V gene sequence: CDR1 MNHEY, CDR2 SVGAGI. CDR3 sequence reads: CASSYGINSNQPQHF. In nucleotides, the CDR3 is TGTGCCAGCAGTTACGGGATAAATAGCAATCAGCCCCAGCATTTT.

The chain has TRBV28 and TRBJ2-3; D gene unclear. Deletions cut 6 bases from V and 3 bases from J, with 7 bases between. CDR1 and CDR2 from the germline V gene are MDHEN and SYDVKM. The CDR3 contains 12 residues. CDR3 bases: TGTGCCAGCAGCTCTACTACAGATACGCAGTATTTT. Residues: CASSSTTDTQYF.

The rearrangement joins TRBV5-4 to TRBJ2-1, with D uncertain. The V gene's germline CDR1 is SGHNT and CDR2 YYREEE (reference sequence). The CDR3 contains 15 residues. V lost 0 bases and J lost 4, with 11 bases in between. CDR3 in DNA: TGTGCCAGCAGCTTGGTGGCAGGACCGTACAATGAGCAGTTCTTC. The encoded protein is CASSLVAGPYNEQFF.

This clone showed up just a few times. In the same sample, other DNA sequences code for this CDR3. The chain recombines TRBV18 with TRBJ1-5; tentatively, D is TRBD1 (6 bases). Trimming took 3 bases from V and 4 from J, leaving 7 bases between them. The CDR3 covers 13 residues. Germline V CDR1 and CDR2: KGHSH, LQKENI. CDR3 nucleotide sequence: TGTGCCAGCTCACCCGACAGGAATCAGCCCCAGCATTTT. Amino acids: CASSPDRNQPQHF.

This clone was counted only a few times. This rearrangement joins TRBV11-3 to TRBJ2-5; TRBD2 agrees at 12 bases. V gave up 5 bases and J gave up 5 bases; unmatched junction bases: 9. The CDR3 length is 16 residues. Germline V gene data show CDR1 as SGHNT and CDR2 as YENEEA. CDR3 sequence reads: CASSPGLAGYRETQYF. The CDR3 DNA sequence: TGTGCCAGCAGCCCCGGACTAGCGGGATATCGGGAGACCCAGTACTTC.

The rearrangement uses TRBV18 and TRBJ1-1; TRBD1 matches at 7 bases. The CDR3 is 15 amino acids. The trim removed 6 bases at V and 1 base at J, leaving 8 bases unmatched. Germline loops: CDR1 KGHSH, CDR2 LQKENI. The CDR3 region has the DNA TGTGCCAGCTCCCTTAGGACAGGAGCGAACACTGAAGCTTTCTTT. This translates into CASSLRTGANTEAFF.

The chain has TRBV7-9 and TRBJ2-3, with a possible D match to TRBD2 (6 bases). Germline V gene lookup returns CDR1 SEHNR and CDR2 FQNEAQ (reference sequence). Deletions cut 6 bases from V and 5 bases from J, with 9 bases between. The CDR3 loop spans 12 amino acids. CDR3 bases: TGTGCCAGCAGGCGGGGAGGAGATACGCAGTATTTT. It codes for CASRRGGDTQYF.